This TCR beta chain is from a study of cytomegalovirus exposure and HLA in healthy donors. Study conclusions and caveats: CMV serostatus was the sole immune exposure information available. Productive rates of about 87% or about 30% were seen for most TCR beta V segments in an earlier analysis.

Among the donors, all were healthy bone marrow donors. This clone was counted a single time. What it recognizes is unknown. The CDR3 has 16 amino acids. J gave up 0 bases and V 5 bases, and 7 bases lay outside the gene matches. Germline V CDR1 and CDR2: SGHTA, FQGTGA. The study ran its PCR with 60 Vbeta and 13 Jbeta primers. Libraries were prepared by immunoSEQ multiplex PCR; TCRdb keeps only in-frame clonotypes and omits some of them. The table lists around 96,000 clones, 55% to 75% of them singletons. The specimen sequenced was PBMCs. The TCR originated in a man aged 60-69 years in good health and CMV-seronegative. The rearrangement uses TRBV7-3 and TRBJ2-5; 9 positions match TRBD1. CDR3 in amino acids: CASSVGTGSNQETQYF. For the CDR3, the DNA is TGTGCCAGCAGCGTAGGGACAGGGTCCAACCAAGAGACCCAGTACTTC. The whole variable domain, filled in from reference TRBV7-3 and TRBJ2-5, reads GAGVSQTPSNKVTEKGKYVELRCDPISGHTALYWYRQSLGQGPEFLIYFQGTGAADDSGLPNDRFFAVRPEGSVSTLKIQRTERGDSAVYLCASSVGTGSNQETQYFGPGTRLLVL.